The 17 T cell receptor beta chains presented below share a single source sample, sequenced in a study of neurological immune-mediated disorders. TCRdb redid the calling of the 5' RACE reads with MiXCR, one entry per CDR3 protein. In the table there are roughly 60,000 distinct CDR3 sequences, over 10% of which are singletons. The sample was PBMCs. All receptors derive from a man in his 60s in good health.

Concerning this clonotype: A much larger clone sits a single nucleotide away, making a read error possible. The rearrangement uses TRBV12-3 or TRBV12-4 and TRBJ2-6; D remains unclear. Trimming took off 2 bases at V and 0 bases at J, with 11 bases between the two ends. This CDR3 is built from 17 residues. This CDR3 is CASSLRHSFSGANVLTF. CDR3 DNA: TGTGCCAGCAGTTTACGCCATTCCTTCTCTGGGGCCAACGTCCTGACTTTC.

This clonotype was found many times. The chain couples TRBV4-3 to TRBJ2-2, with D perhaps TRBD2 (5 bases). Trimming left V 0 bases short and J 7 bases short, with 9 bases between. The germline V gene has CDR1 LGHNA and CDR2 YSLEER. This CDR3 region has 14 residues. The chain's CDR3 is CASSQEREGGELFF. CDR3 bases: TGCGCCAGCAGCCAAGAGAGGGAAGGCGGGGAGCTGTTTTTT.

This clonotype was detected ten times or more. The chain couples TRBV5-1 to TRBJ2-1; no reliable D call. From germline, CDR1 is SGHRS and CDR2 YFSETQ. The CDR3 contains 12 residues. Trimming cost V 3 bases and J 4 bases, with 5 bases left between them. The CDR3 DNA reads TGCGCCAGCAGCTCCCGGTACAATGAGCAGTTCTTC. Amino acids: CASSSRYNEQFF.

This clonotype was seen at least ten times. This rearrangement joins TRBV12-3 or TRBV12-4 to TRBJ1-5; tentative D call: TRBD1 (6 bases). V was trimmed by 6 bases and J by 8 bases, leaving 17 bases between them. This CDR3 region has 14 residues. This chain's CDR3 is CASSFTGAKEPQHF. CDR3 coding DNA: TGTGCCAGCAGCTTCACGGGGGCAAAGGAGCCCCAGCATTTT.

This clonotype was counted ten times or more. The chain links TRBV29-1 to TRBJ2-5; D uncertain. Trimming took off 8 bases at V and 5 bases at J, with 15 bases between the two ends. The CDR3 totals 12 residues. In germline, CDR1 is SQVTM, CDR2 ANQGSEA. CDR3 DNA sequence: TGCAGCTACCGGGCAGATGGGGAGACCCAGTACTTC. Translating gives CSYRADGETQYF.

This clonotype was recorded many times. The chain carries TRBV2 and TRBJ2-1, with 10 bases identical to TRBD1. This CDR3 comprises 16 residues. Looked up from germline, CDR1 is SNHLY and CDR2 is FYNNEI. J gave up 2 bases and V 2 bases, and 3 bases lay outside the gene matches. The CDR3 sequence: CASSERGTGAYNEQFF. As DNA, the CDR3 is TGTGCCAGCAGTGAAAGGGGGACAGGGGCCTACAATGAGCAGTTCTTC.

This clonotype was counted many times. The gene calls are TRBV3-1 and TRBJ2-7, with D perhaps being TRBD1 or TRBD2 (5 bases each). The V end was cut by 4 bases, the J end by 4 bases, with 14 bases between. The CDR3 has 14 residues. The germline gives CDR1 LGHDT, CDR2 YNNKEL (reference sequence). The CDR3: CASSPRGGGYEQYF. The DNA for the CDR3 is TGTGCCAGCAGCCCGCGTGGGGGTGGGTACGAGCAGTACTTC.

This clonotype was counted ten times or more. The chain links TRBV6-6 to TRBJ2-3, with TRBD2 matching 9 bases. V was pared by 0 bases and J by 2 bases, with 3 bases of the junction left unmatched. The CDR3 sequence is 16 residues long. CDR1 MNHNY and CDR2 SVGAGI come from the germline V gene (reference sequence). CDR3 sequence: CASSYSTSGNTDTQYF. The CDR3 DNA follows: TGTGCCAGCAGTTACTCGACTAGCGGAAACACAGATACGCAGTATTTT.

At least ten counts were recorded for this clonotype. This chain links TRBV20-1 with TRBJ1-6; 7 nucleotides align to TRBD1. This CDR3 region has 16 residues. The V gene's germline CDR1 is DFQATT and CDR2 SNEGSKA (reference sequence). V was clipped by 0 bases and J by 7 bases; unmatched bases: 9. The CDR3 nucleotides read TGCAGTGCTAGAGATGGGGAGGGGGCAGCGAATTCACCCCTCCACTTT. It is translated as CSARDGEGAANSPLHF.

In this sample, this clonotype turned up many times. The rearrangement links TRBV3-1 to TRBJ2-7, with 9 bases aligning to TRBD1. This CDR3 region has 15 residues. Germline values: CDR1 LGHDT, CDR2 YNNKEL (reference sequence). Germline trimming cut 3 bases from V and 1 base from J; bases unmatched to any gene: 4. CDR3 coding DNA: TGTGCCAGCAGCCAGCCGGGACAGGGTTCCTACGAGCAGTACTTC. The encoded protein is CASSQPGQGSYEQYF.

About this clonotype: A much larger clone sits a single nucleotide away, making a read error possible. V and J are TRBV5-1 and TRBJ2-3; TRBD1 might be the D (6 bases). This CDR3 spans 15 amino acids. The germline V gene has CDR1 SGHRS and CDR2 YFSETQ. The CDR3 region is CASSIRTVPTDTRYF. Here the CDR3 DNA reads TGCGCCAGCAGCATTCGGACAGTCCCCACAGATACGCGGTATTTT.

This clonotype was recorded at least ten times. J is TRBJ1-2 and V is TRBV12-3 or TRBV12-4; unclear D gene. Trimming stripped 2 bases from V and 3 bases from J, with 10 bases between. There are 14 residues in the CDR3. For the CDR3, the DNA is TGTGCCAGCAGTTTATACAATACTGACTATGGCTACACCTTC. Amino acids: CASSLYNTDYGYTF.

This clonotype came up many times. The junction shows a germline mismatch at one end, possibly a read error. The chain combines TRBV5-1 with TRBJ2-3; D unresolved. This CDR3 region has 12 residues. Germline lookup yields CDR1 SGHRS and CDR2 YFSETQ. CDR3: CASSLSTDTQYF. CDR3 in DNA: TGTGCCAGCAGTCTGTCCACAGATACGCAGTATTTT.

In its sample, this clonotype was seen many times. The chain uses TRBV5-4 and TRBJ1-4, with TRBD1 matching 8 bases. The germline CDR1 and CDR2 sequences are SGHNT and YYREEE (reference sequence). V was pared by 5 bases and J by 5 bases, with 11 bases of the junction left unmatched. The CDR3 has 16 residues. In DNA form, the CDR3 reads TGTGCCAGCAGTCAGGGGGCGCGTGGGGGGAATGAAAAACTGTTTTTT. Amino acids: CASSQGARGGNEKLFF.

This clonotype was seen many times. The CDR3 DNA follows: TGTGCCAGCTCACCACAGGAGTCAGGGGAAGGCTACACCTTC. Protein sequence: CASSPQESGEGYTF. This chain uses TRBV18 with TRBJ1-2; weak D call: TRBD1 (6 bases). Germline CDR1 reads KGHSH; CDR2 reads LQKENI. The CDR3 runs to 14 residues. V was trimmed by 1 base and J by 8 bases, leaving 14 bases between them.

In this sample, this clonotype turned up many times. The rearrangement links TRBV7-6 to TRBJ2-7; no firm D call. This CDR3 spans 13 amino acids. The germline V gene has CDR1 SGHVS and CDR2 FNYEAQ. V shed 5 bases and J shed 1 base, with 9 bases lying between them. CDR3 sequence (DNA): TGTGCCAGCAGCCCCGACGGATCCTACGAGCAGTACTTC. Protein sequence: CASSPDGSYEQYF.

The chain combines TRBV5-1 with TRBJ2-7; a weak D match, TRBD1 (6 bases). Germline CDR1 is SGHRS and CDR2 is YFSETQ. This CDR3 has 13 amino acids. V lost 4 bases and J lost 4, with 12 bases in between. The CDR3 DNA is TGCGCCAGCAGCGATAACAGGGTTTACGAGCAGTACTTC. This sequence encodes CASSDNRVYEQYF. The complete variable domain, with remaining parts taken from reference TRBV5-1 and TRBJ2-7, reads KAGVTQTPRYLIKTRGQQVTLSCSPISGHRSVSWYQQTPGQGLQFLFEYFSETQRNKGNFPGRFSGRQFSNSRSEMNVSTLELGDSALYLCASSDNRVYEQYFGPGTRLTVT.